This entry lists 26 T cell receptor beta chains sequenced from one sample in a study of T cells in Graves' hyperthyroidism and ophthalmopathy. There were TCR beta CDR3 regions amplified from RNA transcripts. HTBI primers were the set used in a first-round RT-PCR of the TCR CDR3. One entry per CDR3 protein, called by TCRdb with MiXCR from the multiplex PCR reads. The data contain around 580,000 distinct CDR3 sequences, about 45% of them singletons. The sample consisted of peripheral blood or thyroid tissue (not recorded which). The source of these receptors is a woman between 18 and 29 years old with Graves' hyperthyroidism.

This clonotype was counted at least ten times. This rearrangement joins TRBV7-9 to TRBJ2-5; TRBD1 might be the D (5 bases). Trimming left V 5 bases short and J 2 bases short, with 9 bases between. The CDR3 length is 13 residues. Germline-derived CDR1 and CDR2 are SEHNR and FQNEAQ (reference sequence). CDR3 coding DNA: TGTGCCAGCAGCCCGACAGATCAAGAGACCCAGTACTTC. Protein product: CASSPTDQETQYF.

This chain uses TRBV5-5 with TRBJ2-6, with a possible D match to TRBD1 (5 bases). Germline CDR1 is SGHKS and CDR2 is YYEKEE (reference sequence). The germline V and J ends were trimmed by 2 bases and 7 bases, with 10 bases remaining between them. This CDR3 is 14 amino acids long. CDR3 nucleotide sequence: TGTGCCAGCAGCTTTGTAAGGGGCGCCAACGTCCTGACTTTC. Translating gives CASSFVRGANVLTF. Together with reference TRBV5-5 and TRBJ2-6, the CDR3 gives the full variable domain: DAGVTQSPTHLIKTRGQQVTLRCSPISGHKSVSWYQQVLGQGPQFIFQYYEKEERGRGNFPDRFSARQFPNYSSELNVNALLLGDSALYLCASSFVRGANVLTFGAGSRLTVL.

In its sample, this clonotype was seen many times. The V and J genes are TRBV25-1 and TRBJ2-6, with D hard to call. V was cut by 7 bases and J by 0 bases, with 7 bases left in between. This CDR3 spans 14 amino acids. The V gene's germline CDR1 is MGHDK and CDR2 SYGVNS. CDR3 in amino acids: CASISSSGANVLTF. Written as DNA, the CDR3 is TGTGCCAGCATCTCTAGCTCTGGGGCCAACGTCCTGACTTTC.

The genes are TRBV7-9 and TRBJ1-2, with 7 bases aligning to TRBD1. The CDR3 contains 13 residues. The V gene end was trimmed by 5 bases and the J gene end by 6 bases; junction bases not matched to a gene: 6. The germline V gene has CDR1 SEHNR and CDR2 FQNEAQ (reference sequence). CDR3: CASSAGGTDGYTF. CDR3 DNA sequence: TGTGCCAGCAGCGCCGGAGGGACAGATGGCTACACCTTC.

The chain carries TRBV7-3 and TRBJ1-5, with a possible D match to TRBD1 (5 bases). Germline V gene data show CDR1 as SGHTA and CDR2 as FQGTGA. V lost 5 bases and J 11 bases, leaving 19 bases between the germline ends. This CDR3 contains 14 residues. CDR3 amino acids: CASSLGGGGETQHF. CDR3 nucleotides: TGTGCCAGCAGCCTCGGGGGAGGAGGAGAGACCCAGCATTTT.

CDR3 sequence (DNA): TGTGCCCGCGGGGGAACCGAGCGGGATGGGCCGAAAGCTTTCTTT. It yields the protein CARGGTERDGPKAFF. This chain links TRBV2 with TRBJ1-1; D may be TRBD1 (5 bases). This CDR3 spans 15 amino acids. Trimming took 11 bases from V and 9 from J, leaving 28 bases between them. CDR1 and CDR2 from the germline V gene are SNHLY and FYNNEI.

This clonotype showed up many times. V is TRBV30 and J is TRBJ1-2; 8 bases agree with TRBD1. J lost 2 bases, V lost 5 bases, and 4 bases had no gene match. Germline V lookup: CDR1 GTSNPN, CDR2 SVGIG (reference sequence). The CDR3 consists of 13 residues. In DNA form, the CDR3 reads TGTGCCTGGCTGGACAGGGTCAACTATGGCTACACCTTC. Protein product: CAWLDRVNYGYTF.

This clonotype was detected ten times or more. The V call is TRBV11-2, the J call TRBJ2-7; D remains ambiguous. V lost 1 base and J 2 bases, leaving 12 bases between the germline ends. Germline lookup yields CDR1 SGHAT and CDR2 FQNNGV. This CDR3 region has 15 residues. The CDR3 DNA reads as TGTGCCAGCAGCTTAGGCCCAGAGTCAACCTACGAGCAGTACTTC. Translated: CASSLGPESTYEQYF.

The sample holds a few counts of this clonotype. The chain combines TRBV9 with TRBJ2-7, with 13 bases identical to TRBD2. The CDR3 spans 17 residues. The trim removed 1 base at V and 7 bases at J, leaving 11 bases unmatched. Germline-derived CDR1 and CDR2 are SGDLS and YYNGEE. Written as DNA, the CDR3 is TGTGCCAGCAGCGTATCCCACCGACTAGCGGGAGGAAATGAGCAGTACTTC. Encoded protein: CASSVSHRLAGGNEQYF.

The chain is built from TRBV30 and TRBJ1-1, with 8 positions matching TRBD1. CDR3 length: 12 amino acids. Germline loops: CDR1 GTSNPN, CDR2 SVGIG (reference sequence). The V gene end was trimmed by 0 bases and the J gene end by 10 bases; junction bases not matched to a gene: 4. The CDR3 loop is CAWSVRGTGAFF. In DNA, the CDR3 is TGTGCCTGGAGTGTACGAGGGACAGGAGCTTTCTTT.

V gene TRBV7-9 combines with J gene TRBJ2-5; possibly TRBD2 for D (5 bases). The DNA end is more similar to TRBJ2-1, so the J call may be wrong. The CDR3 loop spans 13 amino acids. Per the germline V gene, CDR1 is SEHNR and CDR2 is FQNEAQ (reference sequence). DNA for the CDR3: TGTGCCAGCAGTTTCCCGGGGAGCCGTGAGCAGTTCTTC. It translates to CASSFPGSREQFF.

A single count supports this clonotype. The gene calls are TRBV7-2 and TRBJ1-4; D is uncertain. V was trimmed by 4 bases and J by 8 bases, leaving 20 bases between them. The CDR3 is 16 residues long. Germline CDR1 is SGHTA and CDR2 is FQGNSA. CDR3 DNA sequence: TGTGCCAGCAGCTCCGGGGTCGGGCCTTCGGGAGAAAAACTGTTTTTT. This sequence encodes CASSSGVGPSGEKLFF. Combining the CDR3 with reference TRBV7-2 and TRBJ1-4 gives the whole variable domain GAGVSQSPSNKVTEKGKDVELRCDPISGHTALYWYRQSLGQGLEFLIYFQGNSAPDKSGLPSDRFSAERTGGSVSTLTIQRTQQEDSAVYLCASSSGVGPSGEKLFFGSGTQLSVL.

This clonotype has at least ten counts. The chain combines TRBV20-1 with TRBJ1-6; possibly TRBD1 for D (5 bases). The CDR3 loop spans 16 amino acids. V lost 3 bases and J 1 base, leaving 13 bases between the germline ends. Germline CDR1 is DFQATT and CDR2 is SNEGSKA (reference sequence). For the CDR3, the DNA is TGCAGTGCTAGTGGGGCCAGTGATTCCTATAATTCACCCCTCCACTTT. Encoded protein: CSASGASDSYNSPLHF.

Points on this clonotype: One end of the junction fails to match germline, which may point to a read error. The chain employs TRBV10-3 and TRBJ2-7, with TRBD2 matching 8 bases. This CDR3 contains 15 residues. Looked up from germline, CDR1 is ENHRY and CDR2 is SYGVKD. CDR3 DNA sequence: TGTGTCATCAGTGAGTTATCGGGAGGGGCCTACGAGCAGTACTTC. It translates to CVISELSGGAYEQYF.

This clonotype has a count of ten or more. The chain recombines TRBV7-2 with TRBJ2-7, with 11 bases aligning to TRBD2. Trimming removed 3 bases from V and 7 bases from J; junction bases left unmatched: 8. Germline V gene sequence: CDR1 SGHTA, CDR2 FQGNSA. There are 15 residues in the CDR3. CDR3 bases: TGTGCCAGCAGCTTGGGGCGGCTAGCGGGAGGAGAGCAGTACTTC. This codes for CASSLGRLAGGEQYF.

This clonotype has at least ten counts. The rearrangement joins TRBV10-3 to TRBJ1-2; 10 bases align to TRBD1. The V segment lost 10 bases and the J segment 5 bases; nucleotides outside the gene matches: 4. Looked up from germline, CDR1 is ENHRY and CDR2 is SYGVKD. This CDR3 region has 12 residues. CDR3 in DNA: TGTGCCAGCCGGGACAGGGGTTATGGCTACACCTTC. Its translation: CASRDRGYGYTF.

This clonotype was observed a handful of times. The V gene is TRBV2, the J gene TRBJ2-1; unclear D gene. Germline assignment: CDR1 SNHLY and CDR2 FYNNEI. V was pared by 3 bases and J by 7 bases, with 10 bases between. This CDR3 comprises 13 residues. This CDR3 reads CASSDSVGNEQFF. CDR3 coding DNA: TGTGCCAGCAGTGATTCCGTTGGGAATGAGCAGTTCTTC.

The chain recombines TRBV19 with TRBJ1-2; D not certain. V lost 3 bases and J 2 bases, leaving 7 bases between the germline ends. The CDR3 consists of 13 residues. The germline V gene encodes CDR1 LNHDA and CDR2 SQIVND (reference sequence). In DNA, the CDR3 is TGTGCCAGTAGTATTCTGTTCAACTATGGCTACACCTTC. This encodes CASSILFNYGYTF.

This clonotype was picked up a small number of times. The gene calls are TRBV25-1 and TRBJ2-1, with D possibly being TRBD1 (6 bases). Deletions cut 6 bases from V and 9 bases from J, with 18 bases between. The CDR3 loop spans 14 amino acids. The germline V gene encodes CDR1 MGHDK and CDR2 SYGVNS. The CDR3 coding sequence is TGTGCCAGCAGAAGATACAGGGAATCCGGTGAGCAGTTCTTC. This gives the protein CASRRYRESGEQFF.

This rearrangement joins TRBV7-9 to TRBJ2-1; no definite D call. This CDR3 has 16 amino acids. Trimming left V 4 bases short and J 0 bases short, with 13 bases between. Germline V gives CDR1 SEHNR, CDR2 FQNEAQ (reference sequence). The CDR3 nucleotides are TGTGCCAGCAGCTCCCCAAGTGCGAGCTCCTACAATGAGCAGTTCTTC. Its translation: CASSSPSASSYNEQFF.

A note on this clonotype: The junction differs from germline at one of its ends, possibly a read error. V usage is TRBV24-1 and J usage is TRBJ2-7, with TRBD2 matching 16 bases. Germline V gives CDR1 KGHDR, CDR2 SFDVKD. This CDR3 region has 20 residues. The CDR3 DNA reads TGTGCCAGCAGTGATCCTGGGGGACTAGCGGGAGGGCCGTTTTGCTACGAGCAGTACTTC. This encodes CASSDPGGLAGGPFCYEQYF.

The chain has TRBV7-6 and TRBJ2-5, with D maybe TRBD1 (5 bases). CDR3 length equals 14 residues. Trimming shortened V by 2 bases and J by 5 bases, and 12 bases separated the two germline ends. CDR1 and CDR2 from the germline V gene are SGHVS and FNYEAQ. The CDR3 loop is CASSLFPGLETQYF. The CDR3, as DNA: TGTGCCAGCAGCTTATTTCCAGGGCTGGAGACCCAGTACTTC.

In regard to this clonotype: Mismatch with germline at one junction end may stem from a read error. This sequence joins TRBV12-3 or TRBV12-4 and TRBJ2-2; no clear D. The CDR3 spans 13 residues. The CDR3 DNA sequence: TGTGCCATCAGTGATGTCGGGTCGGGGGAGCTGTTTTTT. Translation: CAISDVGSGELFF.

V is TRBV6-6 and J is TRBJ2-2; D unclear. This CDR3 is built from 15 residues. CDR1 is MNHNY and CDR2 is SVGAGI in the germline V gene (reference sequence). Trimming cost V 2 bases and J 7 bases, with 14 bases left between them. CDR3 region: CASSYRKGSCGELFF. The CDR3 DNA follows: TGTGCCAGCAGTTACCGAAAGGGTTCATGCGGGGAGCTGTTTTTT.

This clonotype was seen repeatedly, ten times or more. The chain is built from TRBV6-6 and TRBJ2-6, with D maybe TRBD1 (5 bases). The germline V and J ends were trimmed by 9 bases and 4 bases, with 13 bases remaining between them. The CDR3 loop spans 14 amino acids. CDR1 is MNHNY, CDR2 SVGAGI, per germline (reference sequence). CDR3 sequence (DNA): TGTGCCAGTAGGCGGACACTGGGGGCCAACGTCCTGACTTTC. Translating gives CASRRTLGANVLTF.

There are many counts of this clonotype. V usage is TRBV14 and J usage is TRBJ1-2; D call uncertain. Per the germline V gene, CDR1 is SGHDN and CDR2 is FVKESK. V gave up 6 bases and J gave up 8 bases, with 16 bases separating them. The CDR3 extends over 13 amino acids. The CDR3 region is CASSLGLFGGYTF. The CDR3 DNA sequence: TGTGCCAGCAGTCTCGGACTGTTTGGCGGCTACACCTTC.